This T cell receptor (beta chain) was recovered during a study of OX40 agonist ivuxolimab in advanced cancers. Across the whole study: Partial responses were achieved by three patients, one with hepatocellular carcinoma and two with cutaneous melanoma. Whole-study findings and limits: Among T cells, CD8+ cells averaged more expanded clones than CD4+ cells.

Remarks on this clone: What it recognizes is unknown.

Autoimmune disease history or systemic immunosuppression led to patients being barred. The data were produced by immunoSEQ multiplex PCR, yet TCRdb's version contains in-frame clones alone and is incomplete. The data show 58,000 or so clones, 75% to 90% seen once. Here the sequenced sample was CD4+ or CD8+ T cells sorted from blood, taken in a trial of the OX40 agonist ivuxolimab. This clonotype was sampled from an adult with an advanced solid tumor such as melanoma, head and neck, liver or kidney cancer.

CDR3 sequence (DNA): TGTGCCATCGAGCCCGGACAGTACGGAAGCTATGGCTACACCTTC. Residues: CAIEPGQYGSYGYTF. The chain carries TRBV10-3 and TRBJ1-2, with D tentatively TRBD1 (6 bases). V was pared by 8 bases and J by 4 bases, with 20 bases between. The germline V gene has CDR1 ENHRY and CDR2 SYGVKD. The CDR3 is 15 amino acids.